The 26 T cell receptor beta chains below all came from one sample that was sequenced in a study of beta chain features in type 1 diabetes. General observations from the study: People with Type 1 diabetes carried modestly yet significantly shorter TCRB CDR3s in all four CD4+ subsets.

cDNA synthesis used the whole RNA isolate, giving expressed TCRB sequences. Generated by immunoSEQ multiplex PCR, the TCRdb table keeps only in-frame clones and is missing some. The repertoire holds a few hundred thousand clones, approximately 16% seen once, with 0.08% to 0.095% in the top ten. The antigens for these receptors are not known. The material sequenced was naive CD4+ T cells from blood. These receptors all stem from a man younger than 40 with type 1 diabetes.

Concerning this clone itself: A much bigger clone sits one base away, suggesting this may be a read error. This chain connects TRBV11-3 to TRBJ2-5, with D unresolved. Germline CDR1 is SGHNT and CDR2 is YENEEA. CDR3 size: 11 residues. The V and J ends lost 4 bases and 1 base respectively, with 1 base between them. The CDR3 nucleotides are TGTGCCAGCAGCTCCCAAGAGACCCAGTACTTC. Amino acid sequence: CASSSQETQYF.

The rearrangement links TRBV7-9 to TRBJ2-2; a weak D match, TRBD2 (5 bases). The CDR3 has 16 amino acids. V was cut by 2 bases and J by 2 bases, with 12 bases left in between. CDR1 and CDR2 (germline): SEHNR, FQNEAQ (reference sequence). CDR3 in DNA: TGTGCCAGCAGCTTATTTCGAGGGCCTAACACCGGGGAGCTGTTTTTT. It specifies CASSLFRGPNTGELFF.

This clone has only a few counts. The chain recombines TRBV7-2 with TRBJ2-5, with a possible D match to TRBD1 (5 bases). With 1 base removed from V and 5 bases from J, the gap between germline ends came to 17 bases. The CDR3 extends over 16 amino acids. Germline CDR1 SGHTA, CDR2 FQGNSA. CDR3 region: CASSLVVGLVWETQYF. In DNA form, the CDR3 reads TGTGCCAGCAGCTTAGTCGTGGGGCTAGTCTGGGAGACCCAGTACTTC.

V gene TRBV6-6 combines with J gene TRBJ2-3; D not resolved. Per germline, CDR1 MNHNY and CDR2 SVGAGI (reference sequence). This CDR3 is built from 13 residues. The germline V and J ends were trimmed by 6 bases and 0 bases, with 7 bases remaining between them. CDR3 protein: CASRTDSTDTQYF. Here the CDR3 DNA reads TGTGCCAGCAGGACGGACAGCACAGATACGCAGTATTTT.

In its sample, this clone was seen a few times. The CDR3 loop reads CASSHLGGGKNIQYF. The CDR3 DNA reads as TGCGCCAGCAGCCACCTAGGAGGTGGCAAAAACATTCAGTACTTC. V and J are TRBV4-1 and TRBJ2-4; TRBD2 is a possible D gene (5 bases). The germline gives CDR1 MGHRA, CDR2 YSYEKL. The germline V and J ends were trimmed by 3 bases and 3 bases, with 12 bases remaining between them. The CDR3 runs 15 residues.

The chain carries TRBV5-1 and TRBJ2-3, with D unresolved. The CDR3 length is 14 residues. Germline V gene lookup returns CDR1 SGHRS and CDR2 YFSETQ. Trimming removed 0 bases from V and 2 bases from J, with 7 bases in between. The CDR3 DNA follows: TGCGCCAGCAGCTTGGGAGGCTACACAGATACGCAGTATTTT. Translation gives CASSLGGYTDTQYF. Complete variable domain (other parts from reference TRBV5-1 and TRBJ2-3): KAGVTQTPRYLIKTRGQQVTLSCSPISGHRSVSWYQQTPGQGLQFLFEYFSETQRNKGNFPGRFSGRQFSNSRSEMNVSTLELGDSALYLCASSLGGYTDTQYFGPGTRLTVL.

This clone was detected only once. The CDR3 reads CASSSPRQNTDTQYF. CDR3 coding DNA: TGTGCCAGCAGCTCACCCAGACAGAACACAGATACGCAGTATTTT. The V and J genes are TRBV5-6 and TRBJ2-3; D may be TRBD1 (5 bases). This CDR3 contains 15 residues. Trimming stripped 3 bases from V and 2 bases from J, with 13 bases between. The germline V gene encodes CDR1 SGHDT and CDR2 YYEEEE. Looking up the rest from reference TRBV5-6 and TRBJ2-3 gives the full variable domain: DAGVTQSPTHLIKTRGQQVTLRCSPKSGHDTVSWYQQALGQGPQFIFQYYEEEERQRGNFPDRFSGHQFPNYSSELNVNALLLGDSALYLCASSSPRQNTDTQYFGPGTRLTVL.

V is TRBV5-4 and J is TRBJ2-2; D gene unclear. The V gene lost 0 bases and the J gene lost 2 bases, with 8 bases spanning the gap. Germline CDR1 SGHNT, CDR2 YYREEE (reference sequence). The CDR3 runs to 15 residues. CDR3 sequence reads: CASSLGQPNTGELFF. The CDR3 nucleotides read TGTGCCAGCAGCTTGGGCCAGCCTAACACCGGGGAGCTGTTTTTT. Based on the CDR3 plus reference TRBV5-4 and TRBJ2-2, the full variable domain is ETGVTQSPTHLIKTRGQQVTLRCSSQSGHNTVSWYQQALGQGPQFIFQYYREEENGRGNFPPRFSGLQFPNYSSELNVNALELDDSALYLCASSLGQPNTGELFFGEGSRLTVL.

This chain joins TRBV7-9 and TRBJ2-5, with D maybe TRBD2 (6 bases). The germline gives CDR1 SEHNR, CDR2 FQNEAQ (reference sequence). Trimming left V 1 base short and J 2 bases short, with 14 bases between. The CDR3 runs 16 residues. CDR3 region: CASSLGSGTFQETQYF. The CDR3 DNA follows: TGTGCCAGCAGCTTAGGGTCCGGGACTTTTCAAGAGACCCAGTACTTC.

This chain uses TRBV19 with TRBJ1-5; D is ambiguous. The CDR3 consists of 15 residues. Germline loops: CDR1 LNHDA, CDR2 SQIVND (reference sequence). The V gene lost 5 bases and the J gene lost 4 bases, with 15 bases spanning the gap. The CDR3 reads CASSPGRTENQPQHF. CDR3 DNA sequence: TGTGCCAGTAGTCCGGGTAGGACGGAGAATCAGCCCCAGCATTTT.

The chain combines TRBV30 with TRBJ1-1, with D unresolved. V was trimmed by 2 bases and J by 0 bases, leaving 7 bases between them. The CDR3 totals 13 residues. From germline, CDR1 is GTSNPN and CDR2 SVGIG (reference sequence). This CDR3 reads CAWSPNLNTEAFF. CDR3 bases: TGTGCCTGGAGTCCTAACCTGAACACTGAAGCTTTCTTT.

This clone was counted only a few times. This chain connects TRBV25-1 to TRBJ2-7; D remains unclear. CDR3 length: 13 amino acids. Per germline, CDR1 MGHDK and CDR2 SYGVNS. V dropped 3 bases and J dropped 2 bases, with 8 bases sitting between them. CDR3: CASSDPWTYEQYF. DNA for the CDR3: TGTGCCAGCAGTGATCCATGGACCTACGAGCAGTACTTC.

This clone was counted a few times. The J gene is TRBJ2-7, the V gene TRBV5-4; the match to TRBD2 covers 10 bases. The ends lost 0 bases at V and 3 bases at J; junction bases unmatched: 3. The CDR3 extends over 15 amino acids. Germline V gene lookup returns CDR1 SGHNT and CDR2 YYREEE (reference sequence). This CDR3 reads CASSLDGTSVYEQYF. The CDR3, as DNA: TGTGCCAGCAGCTTGGATGGGACTAGCGTCTACGAGCAGTACTTC. Supplemented by reference TRBV5-4 and TRBJ2-7, the full variable domain reads ETGVTQSPTHLIKTRGQQVTLRCSSQSGHNTVSWYQQALGQGPQFIFQYYREEENGRGNFPPRFSGLQFPNYSSELNVNALELDDSALYLCASSLDGTSVYEQYFGPGTRLTVT.

The chain is built from TRBV13 and TRBJ2-7, with D perhaps matching TRBD2 (6 bases). This CDR3 is built from 16 residues. The germline V and J ends were trimmed by 5 bases and 1 base, with 18 bases remaining between them. The V gene's germline CDR1 is PRHDT and CDR2 FYEKMQ (reference sequence). The CDR3 DNA sequence: TGTGCCAGCAGCCCCCCGAGTTCGGGGGTATCCTACGAGCAGTACTTC. This translates into CASSPPSSGVSYEQYF.

This sequence joins TRBV6-5 and TRBJ2-7, with a tentative D call TRBD1 (6 bases). CDR1 MNHEY and CDR2 SVGAGI come from the germline V gene. With 2 bases removed from V and 2 bases from J, the gap between germline ends came to 7 bases. This CDR3 is built from 13 residues. The CDR3 region has the DNA TGTGCCAGCAGTTACCGACAGGCCTACGAGCAGTACTTC. It translates to CASSYRQAYEQYF.

The rearrangement uses TRBV7-9 and TRBJ2-1; D is unclear. V was cut by 2 bases and J by 7 bases, with 6 bases left in between. Germline V lookup: CDR1 SEHNR, CDR2 FQNEAQ (reference sequence). The CDR3 runs to 12 residues. The CDR3 here is CASSLTLNEQFF. Written as DNA, the CDR3 is TGTGCCAGCAGCTTAACGCTGAATGAGCAGTTCTTC.

In its sample, this clone was seen a few times. The V call is TRBV29-1, the J call TRBJ2-1; TRBD2 matches at 7 bases. This CDR3 comprises 13 residues. Unmatched junction bases numbered 9, after V lost 7 bases and J lost 6 bases. The germline CDR1 and CDR2 sequences are SQVTM and ANQGSEA. The CDR3 nucleotides are TGCAGCGGGCTACCAGCGGGAAGCAATGAGCAGTTCTTC. This translates into CSGLPAGSNEQFF.

This clone was seen more than once but under ten times. This chain joins TRBV19 and TRBJ2-1; 7 nucleotides agree with TRBD1. With V trimmed by 4 bases and J by 5 bases, 2 bases remained unmatched. Per the germline V gene, CDR1 is LNHDA and CDR2 is SQIVND (reference sequence). The CDR3 covers 13 residues. The CDR3 loop is CASSTDRNNEQFF. CDR3 sequence (DNA): TGTGCCAGTAGTACGGACAGGAACAATGAGCAGTTCTTC.

This clone has more than one count but fewer than ten. The chain joins TRBV9 to TRBJ2-7; possible D gene TRBD2, 5 bases. V was pared by 0 bases and J by 0 bases, with 10 bases between. The CDR3 has 15 residues. Germline V gene data show CDR1 as SGDLS and CDR2 as YYNGEE. The CDR3: CASSVGSSASYEQYF. The CDR3 DNA is TGTGCCAGCAGCGTAGGAAGTAGCGCCTCCTACGAGCAGTACTTC.

This clone occurred a few times. The rearrangement joins TRBV2 to TRBJ1-5; no firm D call. Trimming pared 3 bases from V and 4 bases from J, leaving 10 bases between. This CDR3 has 14 residues. CDR1 SNHLY and CDR2 FYNNEI come from the germline V gene. The CDR3 DNA reads TGTGCCAGCAGTGAGTTCGGACTAAATCAGCCCCAGCATTTT. This sequence encodes CASSEFGLNQPQHF.

Only a few counts were recorded for this clone. J is TRBJ2-1 and V is TRBV27; 9 bases align to TRBD2. Per the germline V gene, CDR1 is MNHEY and CDR2 is SMNVEV (reference sequence). This CDR3 spans 16 amino acids. Trimming took 5 bases from V and 8 from J; bases not matched to a gene: 13. The DNA for the CDR3 is TGTGCCAGCAGTCCGTATATAGCGGGAGTTAGTCATGAGCAGTTCTTC. This translates into CASSPYIAGVSHEQFF.

This clone was seen a handful of times. V gene TRBV29-1 combines with J gene TRBJ2-5, with TRBD1 identical over 7 bases. After removal of 6 bases from V and 2 bases from J, the junction contained 12 bases not matched to a gene. This CDR3 spans 15 amino acids. Germline assignment: CDR1 SQVTM and CDR2 ANQGSEA. CDR3: CSVSMGQGQQETQYF. The CDR3 nucleotides are TGCAGCGTCTCCATGGGGCAGGGACAGCAAGAGACCCAGTACTTC.

The rearrangement joins TRBV23-1 to TRBJ2-5, with D uncertain. TRBV23-1 is sorted into the ORF group, with uncertain function. The V end lost 3 bases, the J end lost 11 bases, and 10 bases lay between the germline ends. This CDR3 has 11 residues. CDR3 residues: CASSQSGCQYF. The DNA of the CDR3 is TGCGCCAGCAGTCAGTCAGGTTGTCAGTACTTC.

This chain connects TRBV29-1 to TRBJ2-3; no clear D gene. Deletions cut 4 bases from V and 4 bases from J, with 6 bases between. The CDR3 spans 11 residues. Germline CDR1 is SQVTM and CDR2 is ANQGSEA. The CDR3 DNA sequence: TGCAGCGTTGTATGGGCAGATACGCAGTATTTT. Amino acids: CSVVWADTQYF.

The rearrangement links TRBV7-9 to TRBJ2-3, with 7 bases lining up with TRBD2. This CDR3 has 14 residues. J was trimmed by 1 base and V by 6 bases; bases with no gene match: 4. Germline-derived CDR1 and CDR2 are SEHNR and FQNEAQ (reference sequence). The CDR3 reads CASRESGGTDTQYF. The DNA of the CDR3 is TGTGCCAGCAGAGAAAGCGGGGGCACAGATACGCAGTATTTT.

This chain uses TRBV5-6 with TRBJ2-3, with D perhaps matching TRBD2 (6 bases). The CDR3 is made up of 15 amino acids. Germline CDR1 reads SGHDT; CDR2 reads YYEEEE. V was shortened by 0 bases and J by 4 bases, with 12 bases between the two germline ends. The CDR3 is CASSLGGNSADTQYF. DNA of the CDR3: TGTGCCAGCAGCTTGGGCGGGAATTCCGCAGATACGCAGTATTTT.